This TCR beta chain was obtained from a study of cytomegalovirus exposure and HLA in healthy donors. Whole-study context: There were 117 million unique TCR beta sequences, drawn from 180 million or so T cells, in an earlier analysis. Overall study findings and caveats: Sequencing likely produced, as an artifact, a cluster of highly shared sequence variants.

PCR involved 60 Vbeta and 13 Jbeta primers. Assay: immunoSEQ multiplex PCR; the TCRdb copy retains only in-frame clones and omits some. This table holds about 130,000 clones, around three quarters found once. Concerning this clone: Its antigen remains unidentified.

Trimming removed 0 bases at V and 0 bases at J, with 10 bases between. The germline CDR1 and CDR2 sequences are SGHDT and YYEEEE. The CDR3 consists of 16 residues. Sequencing input: PBMCs. The TCR was taken from a man in his forties or fifties in good health and CMV-seropositive. The chain recombines TRBV5-6 with TRBJ1-3; D is perhaps TRBD1 (5 bases). The CDR3 nucleotides are TGTGCCAGCAGCTTGGTAGGGGATCACTCTGGAAACACCATATATTTT. As protein: CASSLVGDHSGNTIYF.